The present TCR beta chain was sequenced within a study of radiation and T cells in renal cell carcinoma. General study results and limits: In blood, top tumor clones expanded by 2 weeks, shrinking by 4.

Here immunoSEQ multiplex PCR was the method, and the copy in TCRdb shows in-frame clones only, minus some. This sample has 65,000 or so clones; approximately 80% occur once, and the top ten carry approximately 6.8%. Time point meaning: blood 4 weeks post-SBRT, at nephrectomy. The treatment here: 15 Gy SBRT to primary tumor, nephrectomy 4 weeks later. After SBRT, blood was collected at 2 and 4 weeks, plus baseline. V shed 4 bases and J 5 bases; nucleotides not matched to a gene: 5. CDR1 SGHRS and CDR2 YFSETQ come from the germline V gene. CDR3 length: 14 amino acids. Concerning this clone itself: Its target is unknown.

This receptor was taken from a man aged 55 to 70 with renal cell carcinoma. The chain recombines TRBV5-1 with TRBJ2-1; 8 nucleotides agree with TRBD1. The source material was blood, sampled from a patient whose treatment included radiotherapy and nephrectomy. The CDR3 bases are TGCGCCAGCAGCCGGGGGACAGGAAACAATGAGCAGTTCTTC. Amino acid sequence: CASSRGTGNNEQFF.